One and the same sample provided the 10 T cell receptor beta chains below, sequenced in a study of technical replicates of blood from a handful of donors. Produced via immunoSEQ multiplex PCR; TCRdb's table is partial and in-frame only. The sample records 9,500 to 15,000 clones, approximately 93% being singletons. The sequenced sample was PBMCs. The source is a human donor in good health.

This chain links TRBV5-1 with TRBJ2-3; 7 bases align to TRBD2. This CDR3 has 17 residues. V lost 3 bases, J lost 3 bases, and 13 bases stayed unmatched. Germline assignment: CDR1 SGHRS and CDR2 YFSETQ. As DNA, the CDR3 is TGCGCCAGCAGCTCCATACCCTTGGGGGAGGGTACAGATACGCAGTATTTT. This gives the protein CASSSIPLGEGTDTQYF.

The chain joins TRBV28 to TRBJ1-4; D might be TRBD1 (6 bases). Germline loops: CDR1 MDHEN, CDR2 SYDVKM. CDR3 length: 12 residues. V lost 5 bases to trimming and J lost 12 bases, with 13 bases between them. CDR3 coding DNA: TGTGCCAGCAGTCCCCCGACAGGACAACTGTTTTTT. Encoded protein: CASSPPTGQLFF.

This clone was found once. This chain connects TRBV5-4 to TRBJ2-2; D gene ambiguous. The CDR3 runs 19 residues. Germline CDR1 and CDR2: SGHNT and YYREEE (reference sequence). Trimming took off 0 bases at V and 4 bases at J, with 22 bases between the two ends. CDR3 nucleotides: TGTGCCAGCAGCTTGGCCTCGCCGACGACCCTGCGAGGCACCGGGGAGCTGTTTTTT. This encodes CASSLASPTTLRGTGELFF.

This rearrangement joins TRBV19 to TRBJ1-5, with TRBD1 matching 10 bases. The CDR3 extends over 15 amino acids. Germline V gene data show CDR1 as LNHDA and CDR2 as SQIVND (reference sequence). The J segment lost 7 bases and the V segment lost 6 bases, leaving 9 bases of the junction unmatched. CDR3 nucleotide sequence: TGTGCCAGTAGCACCACGGACAGGGGGAGACAGCCCCAGCATTTT. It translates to CASSTTDRGRQPQHF.

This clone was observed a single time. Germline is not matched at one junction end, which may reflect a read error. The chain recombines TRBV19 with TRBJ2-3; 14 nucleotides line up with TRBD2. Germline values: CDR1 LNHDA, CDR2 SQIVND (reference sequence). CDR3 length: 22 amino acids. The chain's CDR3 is CASSSMTEGWTSGRTSTDTQYF. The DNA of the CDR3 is TGTGCCAGCAGTAGTATGACAGAGGGGTGGACTAGCGGGAGGACTAGCACAGATACGCAGTATTTT. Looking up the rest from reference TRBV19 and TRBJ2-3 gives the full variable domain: DGGITQSPKYLFRKEGQNVTLSCEQNLNHDAMYWYRQDPGQGLRLIYYSQIVNDFQKGDIAEGYSVSREKKESFPLTVTSAQKNPTAFYLCASSSMTEGWTSGRTSTDTQYFGPGTRLTVL.

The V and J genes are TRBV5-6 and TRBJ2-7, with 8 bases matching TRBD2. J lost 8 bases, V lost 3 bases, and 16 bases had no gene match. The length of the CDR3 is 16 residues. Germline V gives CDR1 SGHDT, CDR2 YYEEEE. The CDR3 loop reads CASSSTGKAGGWQQYF. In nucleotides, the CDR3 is TGTGCCAGCAGCTCTACAGGGAAGGCGGGGGGATGGCAGCAGTACTTC. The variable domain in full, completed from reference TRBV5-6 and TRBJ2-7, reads DAGVTQSPTHLIKTRGQQVTLRCSPKSGHDTVSWYQQALGQGPQFIFQYYEEEERQRGNFPDRFSGHQFPNYSSELNVNALLLGDSALYLCASSSTGKAGGWQQYFGPGTRLTVT.

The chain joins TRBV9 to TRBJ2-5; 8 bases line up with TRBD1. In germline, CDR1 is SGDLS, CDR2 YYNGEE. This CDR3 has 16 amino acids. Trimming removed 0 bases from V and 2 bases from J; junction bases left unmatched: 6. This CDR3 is CASSVGVQGVQETQYF. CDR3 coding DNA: TGTGCCAGCAGCGTAGGCGTACAGGGGGTTCAAGAGACCCAGTACTTC.

The CDR3, as DNA: TGCGCCAGCAGCTCACTAGCGGGAGGTGGCAAAAACATTCAGTACTTC. As protein: CASSSLAGGGKNIQYF. The rearrangement links TRBV5-1 to TRBJ2-4, with TRBD2 identical over 12 bases. Germline trimming cut 3 bases from V and 3 bases from J; bases unmatched to any gene: 4. This CDR3 is built from 16 residues. Germline V gene data show CDR1 as SGHRS and CDR2 as YFSETQ. The whole variable domain, remainder taken from reference TRBV5-1 and TRBJ2-4, is KAGVTQTPRYLIKTRGQQVTLSCSPISGHRSVSWYQQTPGQGLQFLFEYFSETQRNKGNFPGRFSGRQFSNSRSEMNVSTLELGDSALYLCASSSLAGGGKNIQYFGAGTRLSVL.

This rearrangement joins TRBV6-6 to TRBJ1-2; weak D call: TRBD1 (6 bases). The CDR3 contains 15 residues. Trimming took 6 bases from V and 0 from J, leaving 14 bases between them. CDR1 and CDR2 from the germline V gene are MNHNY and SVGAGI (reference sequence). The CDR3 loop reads CASSQTGTANYGYTF. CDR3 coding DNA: TGTGCCAGCAGCCAAACAGGGACCGCTAACTATGGCTACACCTTC.

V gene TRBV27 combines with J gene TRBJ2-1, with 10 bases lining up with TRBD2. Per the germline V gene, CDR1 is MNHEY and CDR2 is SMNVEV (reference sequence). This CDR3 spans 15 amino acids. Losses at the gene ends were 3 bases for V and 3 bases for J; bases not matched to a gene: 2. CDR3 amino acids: CASSFGLAVYNEQFF. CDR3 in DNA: TGTGCCAGCAGTTTCGGACTAGCGGTCTACAATGAGCAGTTCTTC.